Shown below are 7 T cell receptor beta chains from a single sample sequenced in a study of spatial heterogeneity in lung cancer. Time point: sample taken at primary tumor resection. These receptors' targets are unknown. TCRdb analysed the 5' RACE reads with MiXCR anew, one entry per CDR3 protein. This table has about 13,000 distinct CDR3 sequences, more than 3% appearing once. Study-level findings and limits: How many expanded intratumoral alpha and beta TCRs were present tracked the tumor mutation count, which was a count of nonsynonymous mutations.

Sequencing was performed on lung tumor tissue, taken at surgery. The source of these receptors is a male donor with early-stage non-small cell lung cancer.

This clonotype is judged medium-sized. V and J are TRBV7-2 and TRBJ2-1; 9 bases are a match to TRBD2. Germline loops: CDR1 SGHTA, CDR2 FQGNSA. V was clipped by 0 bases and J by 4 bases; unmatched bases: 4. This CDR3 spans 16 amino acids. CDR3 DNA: TGTGCCAGCAGCTTAGCGGATAGCGGGGGATACAATGAGCAGTTCTTC. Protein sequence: CASSLADSGGYNEQFF.

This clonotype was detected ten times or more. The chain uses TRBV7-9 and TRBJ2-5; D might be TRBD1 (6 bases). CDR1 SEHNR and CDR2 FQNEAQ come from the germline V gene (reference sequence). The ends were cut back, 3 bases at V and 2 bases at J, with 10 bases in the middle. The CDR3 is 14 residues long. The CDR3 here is CASSFIDRQETQYF. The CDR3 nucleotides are TGTGCCAGCAGCTTTATCGACAGGCAAGAGACCCAGTACTTC. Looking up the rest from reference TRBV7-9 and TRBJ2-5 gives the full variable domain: DTGVSQNPRHKITKRGQNVTFRCDPISEHNRLYWYRQTLGQGPEFLTYFQNEAQLEKSRLLSDRFSAERPKGSFSTLEIQRTEQGDSAMYLCASSFIDRQETQYFGPGTRLLVL.

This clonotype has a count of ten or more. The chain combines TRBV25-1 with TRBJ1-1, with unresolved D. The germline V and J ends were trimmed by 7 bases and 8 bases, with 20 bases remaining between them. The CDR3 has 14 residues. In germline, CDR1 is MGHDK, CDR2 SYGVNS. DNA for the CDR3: TGTGCCAGCACCCCCGTTGGCGAAGCAAGGGAAGCTTTCTTT. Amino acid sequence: CASTPVGEAREAFF. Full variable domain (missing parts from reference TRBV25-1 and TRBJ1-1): EADIYQTPRYLVIGTGKKITLECSQTMGHDKMYWYQQDPGMELHLIHYSYGVNSTEKGDLSSESTVSRIRTEHFPLTLESARPSHTSQYLCASTPVGEAREAFFGQGTRLTVV.

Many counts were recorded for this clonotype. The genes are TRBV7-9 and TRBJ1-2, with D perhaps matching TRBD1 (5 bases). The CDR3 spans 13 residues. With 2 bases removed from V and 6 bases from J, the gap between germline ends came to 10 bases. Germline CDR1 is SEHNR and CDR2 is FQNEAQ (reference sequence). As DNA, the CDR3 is TGTGCCAGCAGCTTAATCCAGGGACATGGCTACACCTTC. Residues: CASSLIQGHGYTF.

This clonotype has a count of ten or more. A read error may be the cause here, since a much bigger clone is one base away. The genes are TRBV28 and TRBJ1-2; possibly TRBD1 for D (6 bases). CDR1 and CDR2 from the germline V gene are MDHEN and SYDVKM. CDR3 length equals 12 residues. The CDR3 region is CATIQQGDGDTF. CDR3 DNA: TGTGCCACCATCCAACAGGGCGATGGCGACACCTTC.

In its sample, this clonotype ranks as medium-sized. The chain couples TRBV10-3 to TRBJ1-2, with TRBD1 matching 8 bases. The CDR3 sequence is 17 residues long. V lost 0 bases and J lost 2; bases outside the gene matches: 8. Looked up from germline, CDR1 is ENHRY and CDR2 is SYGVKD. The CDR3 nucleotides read TGTGCCATCAGTGAGTCAGAGCAGGGGGCATGGAACTATGGCTACACCTTC. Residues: CAISESEQGAWNYGYTF.

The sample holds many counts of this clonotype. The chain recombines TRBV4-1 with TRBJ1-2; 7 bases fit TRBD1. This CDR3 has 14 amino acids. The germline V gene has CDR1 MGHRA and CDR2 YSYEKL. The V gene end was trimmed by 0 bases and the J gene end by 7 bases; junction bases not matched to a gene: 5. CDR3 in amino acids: CASSQEARGGGYTF. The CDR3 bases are TGCGCCAGCAGCCAAGAGGCCAGGGGGGGTGGCTACACCTTC.